The 31 T cell receptor beta chains presented below share a single source sample, sequenced in a study of cytomegalovirus exposure and HLA in healthy donors. PCR involved 60 Vbeta and 13 Jbeta primers. Assay used: immunoSEQ multiplex PCR; TCRdb lists only in-frame clones, some missing. The sample shows about 120,000 clones, roughly 70% of them seen only once. Sequencing used PBMCs. Receptors originate from a woman between 40 and 50 years old in good health and CMV-seropositive.

This clone was seen a few times. This sequence joins TRBV6-5 and TRBJ1-1, with 9 positions matching TRBD1. This CDR3 comprises 15 residues. J was trimmed by 4 bases and V by 6 bases; bases with no gene match: 9. CDR1 and CDR2 (germline): MNHEY, SVGAGI. CDR3 DNA sequence: TGTGCCAGCAGGGGGACAGGGCGGATAGCCACTGAAGCTTTCTTT. Translated, it gives CASRGTGRIATEAFF.

V gene TRBV19 combines with J gene TRBJ1-6; D uncertain. The CDR3 covers 12 residues. Trimming removed 6 bases at V and 8 bases at J, with 8 bases between. Germline-derived CDR1 and CDR2 are LNHDA and SQIVND (reference sequence). This chain's CDR3 is CASSPNYSPLHF. Here the CDR3 DNA reads TGTGCCAGTAGCCCCAACTATTCACCCCTCCACTTT.

This clone appeared a few times. The chain employs TRBV5-1 and TRBJ2-1, with a weak D call TRBD2 (5 bases). This CDR3 is built from 17 residues. Trimming removed 4 bases from V and 1 base from J, with 18 bases in between. Looked up from germline, CDR1 is SGHRS and CDR2 is YFSETQ. The CDR3 protein is CASSPTPTGSSYNEQFF. The CDR3 bases are TGCGCCAGCAGCCCAACCCCTACGGGGTCATCCTACAATGAGCAGTTCTTC. The full variable domain, completed using reference TRBV5-1 and TRBJ2-1, is KAGVTQTPRYLIKTRGQQVTLSCSPISGHRSVSWYQQTPGQGLQFLFEYFSETQRNKGNFPGRFSGRQFSNSRSEMNVSTLELGDSALYLCASSPTPTGSSYNEQFFGPGTRLTVL.

V gene TRBV5-1 combines with J gene TRBJ2-1, with D perhaps matching TRBD1 (6 bases). V lost 4 bases and J lost 0, with 14 bases in between. CDR1 is SGHRS, CDR2 YFSETQ, per germline. The CDR3 loop spans 16 amino acids. This CDR3 reads CASSPRQASSYNEQFF. The CDR3 nucleotides read TGCGCCAGCAGCCCAAGACAGGCGAGCTCCTACAATGAGCAGTTCTTC.

The chain carries TRBV11-2 and TRBJ2-3, with TRBD1 matching over 9 bases. The V and J ends lost 4 bases and 2 bases, in that order; junction bases with no gene match: 10. Germline CDR1 SGHAT, CDR2 FQNNGV. The CDR3 runs 17 residues. CDR3 sequence (DNA): TGTGCCAGCAGCTCCCTCGGGGACAGGGTGGCCACAGATACGCAGTATTTT. It is translated as CASSSLGDRVATDTQYF.

This sequence joins TRBV7-2 and TRBJ1-6, with unresolved D. This CDR3 is built from 14 residues. Germline loops: CDR1 SGHTA, CDR2 FQGNSA. Trimming took 5 bases from V and 9 from J, leaving 14 bases between them. The CDR3 here is CASSPGRTGSPLHF. The CDR3 region has the DNA TGTGCCAGCAGCCCAGGACGGACTGGTTCACCCCTCCACTTT.

This clone has just a few counts. The gene calls are TRBV27 and TRBJ2-2; unclear D gene. The V end was cut by 7 bases, the J end by 6 bases, with 6 bases between. Germline CDR1 MNHEY, CDR2 SMNVEV (reference sequence). The CDR3 extends over 11 amino acids. The CDR3 nucleotides are TGTGCCAGCACGTCGGCCGGGGAGCTGTTTTTT. The encoded protein is CASTSAGELFF.

The chain carries TRBV28 and TRBJ1-2, with 8 bases that match TRBD1. The junction had 5 bases not matched to a gene; V was cut back by 5 bases and J by 3 bases. The length of the CDR3 is 14 residues. CDR1 is MDHEN and CDR2 is SYDVKM in the germline V gene. The CDR3 spells CASSQDRDHYGYTF. The DNA of the CDR3 is TGTGCCAGCAGTCAGGACAGGGACCACTATGGCTACACCTTC.

The chain uses TRBV9 and TRBJ2-5; 15 positions match TRBD2. The germline gives CDR1 SGDLS, CDR2 YYNGEE. V shed 4 bases and J 5 bases; nucleotides not matched to a gene: 6. The CDR3 consists of 16 residues. This CDR3 is CASSPRTSGGVETQYF. DNA for the CDR3: TGTGCCAGCAGCCCGCGGACTAGCGGGGGGGTCGAGACCCAGTACTTC.

This clone has more than one count but fewer than ten. The chain couples TRBV4-1 to TRBJ1-1; D perhaps matches TRBD1 (6 bases). The CDR3 length is 12 residues. Germline V gene lookup returns CDR1 MGHRA and CDR2 YSYEKL. V was shortened by 4 bases and J by 11 bases, with 14 bases between the two germline ends. The CDR3 loop reads CASSLLGGQAFF. The CDR3 region has the DNA TGCGCCAGCAGCCTACTGGGGGGGCAGGCTTTCTTT.

The V call is TRBV4-3, the J call TRBJ1-2, with 7 positions matching TRBD1. The length of the CDR3 is 16 residues. V trimming: 4 bases; J trimming: 1 base; junction bases outside the gene matches: 9. Germline loops: CDR1 LGHNA, CDR2 YSLEER. The CDR3 DNA reads TGCGCCAGCAGCCCAGGGGGAACAGACGTTAACTATGGCTACACCTTC. This sequence encodes CASSPGGTDVNYGYTF.

This sequence joins TRBV6-1 and TRBJ1-1; D perhaps matches TRBD1 (5 bases). The germline V gene encodes CDR1 MNHNS and CDR2 SASEGT. V lost 5 bases and J 8 bases, leaving 9 bases between the germline ends. The CDR3 is 11 residues long. The CDR3 nucleotides are TGTGCCAGCAGTCTGGACATAGAAGCTTTCTTT. Translating gives CASSLDIEAFF.

The J gene is TRBJ1-1, the V gene TRBV30; D not resolved. The CDR3 length is 13 residues. Germline loops: CDR1 GTSNPN, CDR2 SVGIG (reference sequence). V lost 2 bases and J lost 4, with 11 bases in between. CDR3 protein: CAWSSFGSTEAFF. The CDR3 nucleotides are TGTGCCTGGAGTTCTTTCGGGAGCACTGAAGCTTTCTTT.

Only a few counts were recorded for this clone. This rearrangement joins TRBV2 to TRBJ2-1; 7 positions agree with TRBD2. The germline V gene encodes CDR1 SNHLY and CDR2 FYNNEI. J was trimmed by 7 bases and V by 6 bases; bases with no gene match: 9. The CDR3 spans 14 residues. CDR3 loop: CASRRTSPENEQFF. The CDR3 DNA reads as TGTGCCAGCAGAAGGACTAGTCCAGAGAATGAGCAGTTCTTC.

The chain carries TRBV5-1 and TRBJ1-1; no reliable D call. The germline V gene has CDR1 SGHRS and CDR2 YFSETQ. The CDR3 length is 13 residues. V was clipped by 0 bases and J by 2 bases, with 5 bases between them. The CDR3 bases are TGCGCCAGCAGCTTGGACCTAAACACTGAAGCTTTCTTT. It codes for CASSLDLNTEAFF.

The rearrangement uses TRBV7-2 and TRBJ2-5, with 7 nucleotides matching TRBD2. V shed 5 bases and J 5 bases; nucleotides not matched to a gene: 14. This CDR3 has 16 residues. Germline loops: CDR1 SGHTA, CDR2 FQGNSA. The CDR3 here is CASSPSLGGRGETQYF. In DNA, the CDR3 is TGTGCCAGCAGCCCTAGCCTGGGAGGGAGAGGGGAGACCCAGTACTTC.

The chain carries TRBV28 and TRBJ2-1, with 13 bases lining up with TRBD2. Germline CDR1 reads MDHEN; CDR2 reads SYDVKM. The CDR3 is made up of 17 amino acids. V was pared by 5 bases and J by 8 bases, with 12 bases of the junction left unmatched. The CDR3 DNA reads as TGTGCCAGCAGTCGGACTAGCGGGAGCCCTTCATCATATGAGCAGTTCTTC. Its translation is CASSRTSGSPSSYEQFF.

This chain uses TRBV4-3 with TRBJ1-1, with unresolved D. Per germline, CDR1 LGHNA and CDR2 YSLEER. The CDR3 extends over 13 amino acids. V was pared by 0 bases and J by 10 bases, with 12 bases between. The CDR3 DNA reads as TGCGCCAGCAGCCAAGATGGCTTAAGAGGAGCTTTCTTT. It is translated as CASSQDGLRGAFF.

V and J are TRBV7-2 and TRBJ1-1; 7 bases line up with TRBD1. The junction had 4 bases not matched to a gene; V was cut back by 3 bases and J by 0 bases. Germline CDR1 is SGHTA and CDR2 is FQGNSA. This CDR3 contains 15 residues. CDR3 DNA sequence: TGTGCCAGCAGCTTCGGGACAGACATGAACACTGAAGCTTTCTTT. It is translated as CASSFGTDMNTEAFF.

CDR3 sequence reads: CASSPSEETQYF. CDR3 nucleotides: TGTGCCAGCTCACCAAGCGAAGAGACCCAGTACTTC. This chain links TRBV18 with TRBJ2-5; D not certain. CDR1 is KGHSH, CDR2 LQKENI, per germline. V was trimmed by 2 bases and J by 3 bases, leaving 4 bases between them. This CDR3 is built from 12 residues.

In nucleotides, the CDR3 is TGCAGCGTTACGACGGGGAATCATGATCAGCCCCAGCATTTT. Translation gives CSVTTGNHDQPQHF. V is TRBV29-1 and J is TRBJ1-5; no clear D gene. The germline V gene encodes CDR1 SQVTM and CDR2 ANQGSEA. The CDR3 is made up of 14 amino acids. Trimming cost V 5 bases and J 5 bases, with 16 bases left between them.

The chain has TRBV6-4 and TRBJ2-7; no reliable D call. V dropped 0 bases and J dropped 3 bases, with 12 bases sitting between them. Germline-derived CDR1 and CDR2 are MRHNA and SNTAGT. The CDR3 spans 15 residues. CDR3 in DNA: TGTGCCAGCAGTGACTCGATACAGTTAGTCTACGAGCAGTACTTC. Amino acids: CASSDSIQLVYEQYF.

This clone was seen more than once but under ten times. The V and J genes are TRBV6-4 and TRBJ2-1; 12 positions match TRBD2. Germline-derived CDR1 and CDR2 are MRHNA and SNTAGT. This CDR3 spans 14 amino acids. The trim removed 4 bases at V and 7 bases at J, leaving 2 bases unmatched. In nucleotides, the CDR3 is TGTGCCAGCAGTGCCGGGACTAGCGGGAATGAGCAGTTCTTC. It codes for CASSAGTSGNEQFF.

The chain combines TRBV29-1 with TRBJ2-7; 10 nucleotides align to TRBD1. CDR3 size: 13 residues. Germline V lookup: CDR1 SQVTM, CDR2 ANQGSEA. V lost 6 bases, J lost 3 bases, and 5 bases stayed unmatched. The CDR3: CSVKTGGFYEQYF. In nucleotides, the CDR3 is TGCAGCGTCAAGACAGGGGGCTTCTACGAGCAGTACTTC.

The genes are TRBV30 and TRBJ1-2; no firm D call. The CDR3 consists of 12 residues. With 1 base removed from V and 6 bases from J, the gap between germline ends came to 9 bases. Germline CDR1 is GTSNPN and CDR2 is SVGIG (reference sequence). The DNA for the CDR3 is TGTGCCTGGAGTGCGGCGGGAGATGGCTACACCTTC. Amino acid sequence: CAWSAAGDGYTF.

This clone has just a few counts. This chain connects TRBV5-6 to TRBJ1-2, with D tentatively TRBD1 (6 bases). This CDR3 is 15 amino acids long. Germline V CDR1 and CDR2: SGHDT, YYEEEE. V was clipped by 0 bases and J by 4 bases, with 13 bases between them. CDR3 region: CASSLANRVGYGYTF. CDR3 coding DNA: TGTGCCAGCAGCTTGGCCAACAGGGTAGGCTATGGCTACACCTTC.

The chain is built from TRBV5-4 and TRBJ2-1, with 10 bases that match TRBD2. The CDR3 is made up of 15 amino acids. V lost 4 bases, J lost 9 bases, and 10 bases stayed unmatched. Germline assignment: CDR1 SGHNT and CDR2 YYREEE (reference sequence). This CDR3 is CASSDKREGWGEQFF. The CDR3 region has the DNA TGTGCCAGCAGCGACAAGCGGGAGGGCTGGGGTGAGCAGTTCTTC.

J is TRBJ2-1 and V is TRBV27; D is uncertain. Trimming left V 4 bases short and J 1 base short, with 5 bases between. The CDR3 spans 13 residues. Germline-derived CDR1 and CDR2 are MNHEY and SMNVEV (reference sequence). The chain's CDR3 is CASSSPSYNEQFF. The CDR3 coding sequence is TGTGCCAGCAGTTCTCCTTCCTACAATGAGCAGTTCTTC.

This rearrangement joins TRBV5-5 to TRBJ1-6; 8 bases line up with TRBD1. Germline V gives CDR1 SGHKS, CDR2 YYEKEE (reference sequence). This CDR3 has 15 residues. V was pared by 0 bases and J by 9 bases, with 5 bases of the junction left unmatched. The CDR3 DNA follows: TGTGCCAGCAGCTTGGATTGGACAGGGCCTTCACCCCTCCACTTT. Its protein product is CASSLDWTGPSPLHF.

The chain recombines TRBV9 with TRBJ1-2, with a weak D call TRBD1 (6 bases). The CDR3 spans 15 residues. Trimming shortened V by 3 bases and J by 8 bases, and 20 bases separated the two germline ends. Per the germline V gene, CDR1 is SGDLS and CDR2 is YYNGEE. The CDR3 is CASSDKAGGGEGYTF. In nucleotides, the CDR3 is TGTGCCAGCAGCGATAAAGCGGGGGGCGGTGAAGGCTACACCTTC.

CDR3 loop: CASSQDETGVSQPQHF. CDR3 nucleotides: TGCGCCAGCAGCCAAGATGAGACAGGGGTTTCTCAGCCCCAGCATTTT. V gene TRBV4-1 combines with J gene TRBJ1-5; 8 bases agree with TRBD1. Germline V lookup: CDR1 MGHRA, CDR2 YSYEKL. With V trimmed by 0 bases and J by 6 bases, 7 bases remained unmatched. This CDR3 contains 16 residues.